The 21 T cell receptor beta chains in this list originate from one sample, sequenced in a study of blood T cell repertoires in COVID-19. The data were produced by immunoSEQ multiplex PCR, yet TCRdb's version contains in-frame clones alone and is incomplete. The sample lists 150,000 to 200,000 clones, about 92% seen once, with 1.5% to 2.5% in the top ten. Sample: peripheral blood. These TCRs come from a woman aged 55-75 years with COVID-19, enrolled during active disease.

CDR3 loop: CASSQSPDRAMQFF. In DNA, the CDR3 is TGTGCCAGCAGCCAATCCCCGGACAGGGCAATGCAGTTCTTC. The J gene is TRBJ2-1, the V gene TRBV3-1 (or the pseudogene TRBV3-2), with TRBD1 matching over 8 bases. CDR3 length equals 14 residues. CDR1 and CDR2 (germline): LGHDT, YNNKEL (reference sequence). J was trimmed by 12 bases and V by 2 bases; bases with no gene match: 9.

The CDR3 sequence: CAWNPGNTEAFF. CDR3 sequence (DNA): TGTGCCTGGAACCCGGGGAACACTGAAGCTTTCTTT. J is TRBJ1-1 and V is TRBV30; D is uncertain. This CDR3 has 12 residues. Germline CDR1 reads GTSNPN; CDR2 reads SVGIG (reference sequence). V was shortened by 4 bases and J by 1 base, with 7 bases between the two germline ends.

This clone has a handful of counts. As DNA, the CDR3 is TGTGCCAGCAGCAGACCCGGGACAGGGAGTAATGAGCAGTTCTTC. Translating gives CASSRPGTGSNEQFF. The chain links TRBV7-3 to TRBJ2-1, with TRBD1 matching over 9 bases. Looked up from germline, CDR1 is SGHTA and CDR2 is FQGTGA. This CDR3 has 15 residues. The V gene end was trimmed by 5 bases and the J gene end by 7 bases; junction bases not matched to a gene: 9.

J is TRBJ2-1 and V is TRBV15, with a weak D call TRBD2 (6 bases). Germline CDR1 and CDR2: LNHNV and YYDKDF (reference sequence). With 4 bases removed from V and 10 bases from J, the gap between germline ends came to 11 bases. This CDR3 has 12 residues. The CDR3 sequence: CATSIDAGEQFF. Here the CDR3 DNA reads TGTGCCACCAGCATCGACGCGGGGGAGCAGTTCTTC.

The chain links TRBV18 to TRBJ2-3, with 7 bases aligning to TRBD1. The germline V gene has CDR1 KGHSH and CDR2 LQKENI. This CDR3 is built from 16 residues. The trim removed 2 bases at V and 2 bases at J, leaving 7 bases unmatched. The DNA for the CDR3 is TGTGCCAGCTCACCAGCAGGGGGACCGAACACAGATACGCAGTATTTT. It specifies CASSPAGGPNTDTQYF.

This chain joins TRBV7-8 and TRBJ1-2, with 8 bases identical to TRBD1. The CDR3 loop spans 14 amino acids. The germline gives CDR1 SGHVS, CDR2 FQNEAQ. Trimming at V came to 5 bases and at J to 4 bases, leaving 6 bases not matched to a gene. Written as DNA, the CDR3 is TGTGCCAGCAGCCCACGGGACAGGAGCTATGGCTACACCTTC. This translates into CASSPRDRSYGYTF.

The V call is TRBV3-1 (or the pseudogene TRBV3-2), the J call TRBJ2-3; D perhaps matches TRBD1 (6 bases). There are 15 residues in the CDR3. CDR1 and CDR2 (germline): LGHDT, YNNKEL (reference sequence). Trimming took off 3 bases at V and 6 bases at J, with 16 bases between the two ends. CDR3 region: CASSQYRVSADTQYF. CDR3 sequence (DNA): TGTGCCAGCAGCCAGTACAGGGTATCCGCGGATACGCAGTATTTT.

The rearrangement uses TRBV27 and TRBJ1-2; D call uncertain. The CDR3 has 15 amino acids. With 6 bases removed from V and 2 bases from J, the gap between germline ends came to 16 bases. Per germline, CDR1 MNHEY and CDR2 SMNVEV (reference sequence). The CDR3 is CASSLGPQTNYGYTF. CDR3 coding DNA: TGTGCCAGCAGCCTCGGTCCCCAAACGAACTATGGCTACACCTTC.

The chain combines TRBV3-1 (or the pseudogene TRBV3-2) with TRBJ2-3; 7 nucleotides agree with TRBD2. The CDR3 runs to 13 residues. Germline values: CDR1 LGHDT, CDR2 YNNKEL (reference sequence). The V and J ends lost 3 bases and 4 bases, in that order; junction bases with no gene match: 1. The CDR3 DNA is TGTGCCAGCAGCCACGGGGGGTCAGATACGCAGTATTTT. Translated, it gives CASSHGGSDTQYF.

This clone was detected only once. V is TRBV3-1 (or the pseudogene TRBV3-2) and J is TRBJ2-7, with no clear D. CDR1 is LGHDT and CDR2 is YNNKEL in the germline V gene (reference sequence). The CDR3 runs to 16 residues. Trimming cost V 1 base and J 0 bases, with 13 bases left between them. The CDR3 DNA follows: TGTGCCAGCAGCCAAGTTGTCAGTTCTAGCTCCTACGAGCAGTACTTC. Translating gives CASSQVVSSSSYEQYF.

The rearrangement uses TRBV30 and TRBJ2-1; tentatively, D is TRBD2 (5 bases). V was pared by 2 bases and J by 6 bases, with 11 bases between. The CDR3 runs 13 residues. The germline V gene encodes CDR1 GTSNPN and CDR2 SVGIG (reference sequence). The CDR3: CAWSPNRGNEQFF. The CDR3, as DNA: TGTGCCTGGAGTCCTAACCGGGGCAATGAGCAGTTCTTC.

This chain connects TRBV5-6 to TRBJ2-5, with 8 bases fitting TRBD1. V lost 1 base to trimming and J lost 4 bases; unmatched junction nucleotides: 9. This CDR3 comprises 16 residues. Germline V gene sequence: CDR1 SGHDT, CDR2 YYEEEE. The DNA for the CDR3 is TGTGCCAGCAGCTTGCTACGGACAGGGCGACGAGAGACCCAGTACTTC. This encodes CASSLLRTGRRETQYF.

This clone was counted once. The V gene is TRBV7-2, the J gene TRBJ1-6; tentatively, D is TRBD1 (5 bases). Trimming took off 1 base at V and 6 bases at J, with 16 bases between the two ends. Germline CDR1 is SGHTA and CDR2 is FQGNSA. The CDR3 extends over 17 amino acids. CDR3 nucleotide sequence: TGTGCCAGCAGCTTAGGTTACAGACAGTCTCCTAATTCACCCCTCCACTTT. Encoded protein: CASSLGYRQSPNSPLHF.

V is TRBV4-3 and J is TRBJ1-2, with 10 nucleotides matching TRBD1. CDR1 is LGHNA and CDR2 is YSLEER in the germline V gene. After removal of 2 bases from V and 7 bases from J, the junction contained 7 bases not matched to a gene. This CDR3 has 15 amino acids. The DNA of the CDR3 is TGCGCCAGCAGCCAATTAGGGACAGGGGAAGGTGGCTACACCTTC. Translated, it gives CASSQLGTGEGGYTF.

The chain couples TRBV7-9 to TRBJ2-4; TRBD1 matches at 7 bases. The CDR3 consists of 14 residues. The V segment lost 5 bases and the J segment 8 bases; nucleotides outside the gene matches: 9. Germline V gene data show CDR1 as SEHNR and CDR2 as FQNEAQ (reference sequence). The CDR3 nucleotides read TGTGCCAGCAGCACAAGGGGGCGCGGAGACATTCAGTACTTC. As protein: CASSTRGRGDIQYF.

The chain couples TRBV11-2 to TRBJ1-6; 7 bases map to TRBD1. V shed 5 bases and J 8 bases; nucleotides not matched to a gene: 9. Germline V gene data show CDR1 as SGHAT and CDR2 as FQNNGV. The length of the CDR3 is 15 residues. The CDR3 sequence is CASSHPGQLHSPLHF. CDR3 DNA sequence: TGTGCCAGCAGCCATCCGGGACAGCTCCATTCACCCCTCCACTTT.

This clone was recorded once. This rearrangement joins TRBV27 to TRBJ1-1, with a weak D call TRBD1 (5 bases). This CDR3 comprises 13 residues. The germline gives CDR1 MNHEY, CDR2 SMNVEV (reference sequence). Trimming left V 1 base short and J 5 bases short, with 8 bases between. The CDR3 is CASSLYGGTEAFF. CDR3 nucleotide sequence: TGTGCCAGCAGTTTATATGGGGGGACTGAAGCTTTCTTT.

The chain carries TRBV12-3 or TRBV12-4 and TRBJ1-2; the D is unclear. The CDR3 has 12 residues. Trimming pared 4 bases from V and 0 bases from J, leaving 3 bases between. CDR3 residues: CASSSTNYGYTF. In DNA form, the CDR3 reads TGTGCCAGCAGTTCCACTAACTATGGCTACACCTTC.

V and J are TRBV5-8 and TRBJ1-4, with no clear D. This CDR3 has 15 residues. Germline CDR1 and CDR2: SGHTS and YDEGEE. Trimming shortened V by 3 bases and J by 0 bases, and 9 bases separated the two germline ends. CDR3 in amino acids: CASSSQLATNEKLFF. CDR3 nucleotide sequence: TGTGCCAGCAGCTCTCAACTGGCAACTAATGAAAAACTGTTTTTT. Drawing the rest from reference TRBV5-8 and TRBJ1-4, the complete variable domain is EAGVTQSPTHLIKTRGQQATLRCSPISGHTSVYWYQQALGLGLQFLLWYDEGEERNRGNFPPRFSGRQFPNYSSELNVNALELEDSALYLCASSSQLATNEKLFFGSGTQLSVL.

The chain is built from TRBV30 and TRBJ1-1; D gene ambiguous. The CDR3 is made up of 15 amino acids. Germline loops: CDR1 GTSNPN, CDR2 SVGIG (reference sequence). The V and J ends lost 3 bases and 1 base respectively, with 15 bases between them. The CDR3 DNA reads TGTGCCTGGAGGGACTACGGACGGCCGAACACTGAAGCTTTCTTT. It codes for CAWRDYGRPNTEAFF. The full variable domain, in which reference TRBV30 and TRBJ1-1 provide the parts outside the CDR3, is SQTIHQWPATLVQPVGSPLSLECTVEGTSNPNLYWYRQAAGRGLQLLFYSVGIGQISSEVPQNLSASRPQDRQFILSSKKLLLSDSGFYLCAWRDYGRPNTEAFFGQGTRLTVV.

The chain carries TRBV5-1 and TRBJ1-3; 9 bases map to TRBD1. CDR1 is SGHRS and CDR2 is YFSETQ in the germline V gene. V gave up 3 bases and J gave up 6 bases; unmatched junction bases: 13. The CDR3 loop spans 17 amino acids. CDR3: CASSSLPGQGSINTIYF. The DNA for the CDR3 is TGCGCCAGCAGCTCTCTACCGGGACAGGGTAGTATAAACACCATATATTTT.